The TCR beta chain under discussion was sequenced for a study of blood T cell repertoires in COVID-19. For the study at large: The cDNA or gDNA used as material had been derived from T cells, B-cell-depleted T cells, or PBMCs.

Germline V CDR1 and CDR2: SNHLY, FYNNEI. CDR3 length: 14 residues. Trimming at V came to 6 bases and at J to 2 bases, leaving 7 bases not matched to a gene. In the original processing: The assay estimated nucleated cells by amplifying reference gene primers. TCRdb's copy holds only in-frame clones and misses some; the assay was immunoSEQ multiplex PCR. V, J and clone size were drawn from that table, and D and trimming were deduced from the DNA. Of over 90,000 clones listed, about four fifths are singletons. What was sequenced was peripheral blood. This sequence joins TRBV2 and TRBJ2-7; 7 nucleotides align to TRBD1. This receptor was obtained from a man aged 80 or over with COVID-19, enrolled during active disease. The CDR3, as DNA: TGTGCCAGCAGGTGGGGGACAGAGACCTACGAGCAGTACTTC. Translated, it gives CASRWGTETYEQYF.